This TCR beta chain was obtained from a study of beta chain features in type 1 diabetes. Looking at the study overall: The examined sorted cells totaled over 85,000,000 across samples.

Reverse transcribing all isolated RNA meant expressed TCRB transcripts were sequenced. Here immunoSEQ multiplex PCR was the method, and the copy in TCRdb shows in-frame clones only, minus some. The repertoire includes 200,000 to 250,000 clones, 16% of them detected once, and 0.08% to 0.095% sits in the top ten. The study's findings and limits: Across all four CD4+ subsets, people with type 1 diabetes showed modestly shorter TCRB CDR3s. Small HLA sub-analyses could not settle whether HLA shapes TCRB rearrangement.

On this clone itself: The antigen is not known.

V shed 3 bases and J 5 bases; nucleotides not matched to a gene: 7. The CDR3 is 18 amino acids. The germline gives CDR1 SGDLS, CDR2 YYNGEE. The clonotype was recovered from a man between 25 and 39 years old with type 1 diabetes. The gene calls are TRBV9 and TRBJ2-2, with 16 bases identical to TRBD2. The sample consisted of naive CD4+ T cells from blood. The CDR3 DNA is TGTGCCAGCAGCGAATCCGGGACTAGCGGGAGGGGAACCGGGGAGCTGTTTTTT. Residues: CASSESGTSGRGTGELFF.